These 2 T cell receptor beta chains were sequenced from one sample in a study of regulatory T cells in long-lasting Graves disease. HTBI primers from iRepertoire and Arm-PCR of CDR3 regions yielded the TCR beta libraries. TCRdb fed the multiplex PCR reads into MiXCR, producing one record per CDR3 protein. Of approximately 360,000 distinct CDR3 sequences listed, 10% to 15% are singletons. Stated time point: newly diagnosed GD, antithyroid drugs for less than 3 months. Extracted RNA from PBMCs served as the source of the TCR library. This sample also appeared in a second study, on T cells in Graves' hyperthyroidism and ophthalmopathy.

Here the sequenced sample was peripheral blood mononuclear cells (PBMCs), taken at new diagnosis, from a patient treated with antithyroid drugs. The source is a woman in her late teens or twenties with Graves disease.

This sequence joins TRBV7-6 and TRBJ2-1; 9 positions agree with TRBD1. Germline CDR1 and CDR2: SGHVS and FNYEAQ. The CDR3 loop spans 15 amino acids. V shed 0 bases, J shed 6 bases, and the junction held 3 bases outside the gene matches. The CDR3 loop reads CASSLASTGGNEQFF. CDR3 DNA: TGTGCCAGCAGCTTAGCGTCGACAGGGGGCAATGAGCAGTTCTTC.

Concerning this clonotype itself: A much larger clone is a single base away; this may be a read error. The chain has TRBV20-1 and TRBJ2-3; D perhaps matches TRBD1 (6 bases). This CDR3 contains 13 residues. Between the trimmed V and J ends, which lost 5 bases and 8 bases, there was a span of 17 bases. Germline lookup yields CDR1 DFQATT and CDR2 SNEGSKA (reference sequence). The CDR3 sequence is CSAPQGTAGTQYF. The CDR3 coding sequence is TGCAGTGCTCCACAGGGCACCGCAGGTACGCAGTATTTT.